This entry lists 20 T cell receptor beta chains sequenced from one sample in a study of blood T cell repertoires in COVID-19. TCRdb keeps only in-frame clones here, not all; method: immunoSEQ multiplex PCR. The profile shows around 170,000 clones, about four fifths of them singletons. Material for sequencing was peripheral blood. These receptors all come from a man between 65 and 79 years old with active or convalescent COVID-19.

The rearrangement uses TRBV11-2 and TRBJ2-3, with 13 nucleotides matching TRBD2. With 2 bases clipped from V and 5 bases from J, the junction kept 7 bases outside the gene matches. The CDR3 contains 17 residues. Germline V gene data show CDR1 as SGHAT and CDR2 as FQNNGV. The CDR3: CASSLRTSGSYVDTQYF. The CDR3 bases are TGTGCCAGCAGCTTAAGGACTAGCGGGAGTTATGTAGATACGCAGTATTTT. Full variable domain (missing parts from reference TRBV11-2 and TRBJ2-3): EAGVAQSPRYKIIEKRQSVAFWCNPISGHATLYWYQQILGQGPKLLIQFQNNGVVDDSQLPKDRFSAERLKGVDSTLKIQPAKLEDSAVYLCASSLRTSGSYVDTQYFGPGTRLTVL.

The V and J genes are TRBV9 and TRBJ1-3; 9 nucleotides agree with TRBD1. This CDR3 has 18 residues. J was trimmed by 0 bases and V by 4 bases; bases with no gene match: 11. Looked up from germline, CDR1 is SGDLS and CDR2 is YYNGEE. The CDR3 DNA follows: TGTGCCAGCAGCTTTAATTCGGGACAGGGTTTCTCTGGAAACACCATATATTTT. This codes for CASSFNSGQGFSGNTIYF. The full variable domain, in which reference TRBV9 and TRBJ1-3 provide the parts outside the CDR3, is DSGVTQTPKHLITATGQRVTLRCSPRSGDLSVYWYQQSLDQGLQFLIQYYNGEERAKGNILERFSAQQFPDLHSELNLSSLELGDSALYFCASSFNSGQGFSGNTIYFGEGSWLTVV.

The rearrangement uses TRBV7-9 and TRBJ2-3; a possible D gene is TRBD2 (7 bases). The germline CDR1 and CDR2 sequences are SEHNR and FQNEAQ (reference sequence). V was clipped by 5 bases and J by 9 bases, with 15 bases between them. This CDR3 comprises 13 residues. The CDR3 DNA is TGTGCCAGCAGCCCTGAAGCGGGGACAACGCAGTATTTT. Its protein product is CASSPEAGTTQYF.

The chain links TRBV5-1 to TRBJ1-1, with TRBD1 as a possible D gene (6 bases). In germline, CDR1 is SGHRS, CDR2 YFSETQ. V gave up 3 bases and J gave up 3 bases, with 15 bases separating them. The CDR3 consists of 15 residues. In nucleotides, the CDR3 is TGCGCCAGCAGCTCGCGTGGACAGAAGGACACTGAAGCTTTCTTT. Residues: CASSSRGQKDTEAFF.

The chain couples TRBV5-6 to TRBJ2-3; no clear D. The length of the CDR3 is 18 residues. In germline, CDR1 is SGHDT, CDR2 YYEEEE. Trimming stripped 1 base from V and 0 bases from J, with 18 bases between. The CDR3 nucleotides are TGTGCCAGCAGCTTGCTTCGATCGGCCCGGAGAAGCACAGATACGCAGTATTTT. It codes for CASSLLRSARRSTDTQYF. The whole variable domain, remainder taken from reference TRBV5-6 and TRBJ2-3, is DAGVTQSPTHLIKTRGQQVTLRCSPKSGHDTVSWYQQALGQGPQFIFQYYEEEERQRGNFPDRFSGHQFPNYSSELNVNALLLGDSALYLCASSLLRSARRSTDTQYFGPGTRLTVL.

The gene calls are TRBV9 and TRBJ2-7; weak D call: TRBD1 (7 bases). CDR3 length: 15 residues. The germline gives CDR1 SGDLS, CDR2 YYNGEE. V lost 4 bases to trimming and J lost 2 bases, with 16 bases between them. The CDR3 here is CASSQGGGTTYEQYF. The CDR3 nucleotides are TGTGCCAGCAGCCAAGGGGGCGGGACGACCTACGAGCAGTACTTC.

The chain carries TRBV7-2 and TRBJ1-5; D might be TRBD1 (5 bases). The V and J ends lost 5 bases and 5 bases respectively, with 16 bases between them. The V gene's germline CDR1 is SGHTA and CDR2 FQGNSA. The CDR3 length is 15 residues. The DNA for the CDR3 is TGTGCCAGCAGCCAAGTGGGGGGAACGGATCAGCCCCAGCATTTT. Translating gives CASSQVGGTDQPQHF.

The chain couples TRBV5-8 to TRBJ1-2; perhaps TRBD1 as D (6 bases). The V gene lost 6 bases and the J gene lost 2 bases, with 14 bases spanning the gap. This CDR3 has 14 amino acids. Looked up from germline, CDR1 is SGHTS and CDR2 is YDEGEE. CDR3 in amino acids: CASTYRDNNYGYTF. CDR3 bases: TGTGCCAGCACCTACCGGGACAACAACTATGGCTACACCTTC.

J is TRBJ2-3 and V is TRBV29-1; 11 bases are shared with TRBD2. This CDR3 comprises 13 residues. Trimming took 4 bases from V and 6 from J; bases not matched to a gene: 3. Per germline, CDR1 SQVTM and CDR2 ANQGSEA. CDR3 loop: CSVAASGGDTQYF. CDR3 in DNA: TGCAGCGTTGCGGCTAGCGGGGGGGATACGCAGTATTTT.

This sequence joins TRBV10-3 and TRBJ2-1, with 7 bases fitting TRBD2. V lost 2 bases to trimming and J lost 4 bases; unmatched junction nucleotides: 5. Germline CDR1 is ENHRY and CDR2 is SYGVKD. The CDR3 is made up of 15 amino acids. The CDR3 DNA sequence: TGTGCCATCAGTGAGCAGAGCGGGAATTACAATGAGCAGTTCTTC. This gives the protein CAISEQSGNYNEQFF.

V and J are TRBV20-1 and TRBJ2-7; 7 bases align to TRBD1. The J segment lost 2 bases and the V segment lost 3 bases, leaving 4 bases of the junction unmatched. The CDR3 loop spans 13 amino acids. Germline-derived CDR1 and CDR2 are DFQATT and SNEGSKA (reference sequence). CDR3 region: CSASRQGPYEQYF. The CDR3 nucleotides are TGCAGTGCTAGTAGACAGGGCCCCTACGAGCAGTACTTC.

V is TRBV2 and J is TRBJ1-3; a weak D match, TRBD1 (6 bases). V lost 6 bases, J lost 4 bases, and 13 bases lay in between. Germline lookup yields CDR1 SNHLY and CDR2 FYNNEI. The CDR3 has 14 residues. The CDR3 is CASSVQGVGNTIYF. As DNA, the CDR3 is TGTGCCAGCAGCGTACAGGGAGTAGGAAACACCATATATTTT.

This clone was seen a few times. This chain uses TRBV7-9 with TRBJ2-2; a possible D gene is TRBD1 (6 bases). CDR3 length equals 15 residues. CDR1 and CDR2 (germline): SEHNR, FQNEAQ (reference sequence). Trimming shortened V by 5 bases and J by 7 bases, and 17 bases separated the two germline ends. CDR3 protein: CASSLGPGDNGELFF. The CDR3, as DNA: TGTGCCAGCAGCCTCGGGCCAGGGGACAACGGGGAGCTGTTTTTT.

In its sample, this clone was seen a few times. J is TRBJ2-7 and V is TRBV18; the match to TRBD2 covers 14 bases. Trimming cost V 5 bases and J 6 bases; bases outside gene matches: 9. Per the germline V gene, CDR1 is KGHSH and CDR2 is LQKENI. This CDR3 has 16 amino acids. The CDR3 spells CASSSLTSGRAGEQYF. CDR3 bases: TGTGCCAGCTCATCCCTGACTAGCGGGAGGGCCGGCGAGCAGTACTTC.

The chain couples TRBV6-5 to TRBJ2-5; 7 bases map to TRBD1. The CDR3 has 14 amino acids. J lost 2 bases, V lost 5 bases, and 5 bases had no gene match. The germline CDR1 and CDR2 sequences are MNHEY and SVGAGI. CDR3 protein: CASSPQTGQETQYF. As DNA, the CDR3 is TGTGCCAGCAGTCCCCAGACAGGGCAAGAGACCCAGTACTTC.

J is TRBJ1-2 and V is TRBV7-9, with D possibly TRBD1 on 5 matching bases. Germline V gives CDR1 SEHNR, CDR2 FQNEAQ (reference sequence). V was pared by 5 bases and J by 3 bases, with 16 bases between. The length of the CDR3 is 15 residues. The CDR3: CASSLFRGADYGYTF. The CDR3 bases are TGTGCCAGCAGCCTCTTTCGCGGGGCGGACTATGGCTACACCTTC.

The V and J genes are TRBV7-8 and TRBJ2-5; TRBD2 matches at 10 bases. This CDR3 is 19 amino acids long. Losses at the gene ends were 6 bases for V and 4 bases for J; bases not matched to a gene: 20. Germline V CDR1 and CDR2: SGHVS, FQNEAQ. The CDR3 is CASRKTRVKSGRAPETQYF. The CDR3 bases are TGTGCCAGCAGGAAGACAAGAGTGAAAAGCGGGAGGGCCCCAGAGACCCAGTACTTC.

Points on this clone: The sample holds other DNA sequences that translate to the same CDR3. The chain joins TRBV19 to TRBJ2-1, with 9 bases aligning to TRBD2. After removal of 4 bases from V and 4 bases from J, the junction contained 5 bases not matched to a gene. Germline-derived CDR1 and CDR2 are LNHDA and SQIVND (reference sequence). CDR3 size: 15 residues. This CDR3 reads CASSRTSGFYNEQFF. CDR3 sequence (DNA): TGTGCCAGTAGTAGAACTAGCGGGTTTTACAATGAGCAGTTCTTC.

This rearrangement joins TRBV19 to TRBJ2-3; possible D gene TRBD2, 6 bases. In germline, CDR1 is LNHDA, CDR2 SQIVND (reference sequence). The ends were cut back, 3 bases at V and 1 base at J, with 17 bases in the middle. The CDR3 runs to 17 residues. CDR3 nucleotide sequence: TGTGCCAGTAGTATTTCCGGGACTGAAGTTGGCACAGATACGCAGTATTTT. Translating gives CASSISGTEVGTDTQYF.

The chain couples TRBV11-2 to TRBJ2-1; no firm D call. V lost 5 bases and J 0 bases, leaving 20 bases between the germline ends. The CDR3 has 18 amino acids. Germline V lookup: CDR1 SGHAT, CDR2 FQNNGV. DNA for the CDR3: TGTGCCAGCAGCGCGCGACTCCAGACCTCTCTCTCCTACAATGAGCAGTTCTTC. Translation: CASSARLQTSLSYNEQFF.